This T cell receptor (beta chain) was identified during a study of blood T cells in healthy people across ages. Next came a second PCR, run for about 7 to 12 cycles, which used a sample-barcoded 5' primer along with a J-beta primer mix. A template-switch adaptor that had 12 random nucleotides put a tag on each cDNA molecule. TCRdb independently ran MiXCR on the 5' RACE reads; one entry per CDR3 protein. Of about 670,000 distinct CDR3 sequences listed, 45% to 60% are singletons. This clonotype occurred a few times. This CDR3 comprises 16 residues. Trimming stripped 5 bases from V and 2 bases from J, with 13 bases between. Germline CDR1 and CDR2: LGHNA and YNFKEQ.

Sequencing was performed on blood. The clonotype comes from a woman older than 75 in good health. The rearrangement links TRBV4-2 to TRBJ2-6, with a possible D match to TRBD1 (5 bases). CDR3 sequence (DNA): TGTGCCAGCAGCAACTCCAGGGTAGCTGGGGCCAACGTCCTGACTTTC. Protein sequence: CASSNSRVAGANVLTF.